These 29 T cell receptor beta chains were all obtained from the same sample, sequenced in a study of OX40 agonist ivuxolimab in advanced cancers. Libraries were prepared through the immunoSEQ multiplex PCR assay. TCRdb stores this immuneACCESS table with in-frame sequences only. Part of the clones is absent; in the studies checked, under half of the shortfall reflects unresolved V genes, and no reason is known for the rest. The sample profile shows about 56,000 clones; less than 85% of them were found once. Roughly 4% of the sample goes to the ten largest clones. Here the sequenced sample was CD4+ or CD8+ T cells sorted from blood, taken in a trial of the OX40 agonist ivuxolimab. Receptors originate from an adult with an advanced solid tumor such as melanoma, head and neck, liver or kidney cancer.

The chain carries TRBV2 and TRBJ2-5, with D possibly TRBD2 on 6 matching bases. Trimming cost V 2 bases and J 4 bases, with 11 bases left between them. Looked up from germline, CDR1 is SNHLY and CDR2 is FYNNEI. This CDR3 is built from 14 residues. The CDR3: CASSESFGGETQYF. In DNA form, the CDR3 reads TGTGCCAGCAGTGAATCGTTCGGGGGAGAGACCCAGTACTTC.

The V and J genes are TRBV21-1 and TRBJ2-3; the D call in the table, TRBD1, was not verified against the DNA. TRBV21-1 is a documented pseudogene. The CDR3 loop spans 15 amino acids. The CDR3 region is CASSKGARCTDTQYF. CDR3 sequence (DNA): TGTGCCAGCAGCAAAGGGGCCAGGTGCACAGATACGCAGTATTTT.

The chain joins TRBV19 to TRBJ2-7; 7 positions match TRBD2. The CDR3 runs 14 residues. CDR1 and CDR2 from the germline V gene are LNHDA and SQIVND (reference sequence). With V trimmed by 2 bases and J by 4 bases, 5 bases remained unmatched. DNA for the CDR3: TGTGCCAGTAGTATATCTAGGACTAGTTACGAGCAGTACTTC. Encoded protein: CASSISRTSYEQYF.

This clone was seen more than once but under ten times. In DNA, the CDR3 is TGTGCCAGCTCACCATCAGGGACGAACACCGGGGAGCTGTTTTTT. This gives the protein CASSPSGTNTGELFF. The chain has TRBV18 and TRBJ2-2; a possible D gene is TRBD1 (5 bases). Trimming pared 2 bases from V and 0 bases from J, leaving 7 bases between. The CDR3 covers 15 residues. The germline V gene has CDR1 KGHSH and CDR2 LQKENI.

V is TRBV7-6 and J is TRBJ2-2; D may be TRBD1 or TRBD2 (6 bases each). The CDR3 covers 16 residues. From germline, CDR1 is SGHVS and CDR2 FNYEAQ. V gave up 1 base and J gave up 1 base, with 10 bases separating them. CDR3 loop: CASSLVGGLNTGELFF. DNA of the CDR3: TGTGCCAGCAGCTTAGTTGGGGGGCTGAACACCGGGGAGCTGTTTTTT.

CDR3 sequence (DNA): TGTGCCAGTAGTATACCAGGGGTTAGCAATCAGCCCCAGCATTTT. Its translation: CASSIPGVSNQPQHF. This chain joins TRBV19 and TRBJ1-5; TRBD1 is a possible D gene (6 bases). Trimming left V 2 bases short and J 0 bases short, with 8 bases between. This CDR3 spans 15 amino acids. The germline CDR1 and CDR2 sequences are LNHDA and SQIVND (reference sequence).

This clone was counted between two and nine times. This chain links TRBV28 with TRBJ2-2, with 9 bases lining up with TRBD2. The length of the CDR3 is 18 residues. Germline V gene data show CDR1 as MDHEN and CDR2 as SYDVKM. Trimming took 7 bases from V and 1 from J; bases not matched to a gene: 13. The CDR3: CASTRRLPTSGNTGELFF. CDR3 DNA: TGTGCCAGCACACGCCGATTACCGACTAGCGGGAACACCGGGGAGCTGTTTTTT. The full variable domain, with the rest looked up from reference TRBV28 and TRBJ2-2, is DVKVTQSSRYLVKRTGEKVFLECVQDMDHENMFWYRQDPGLGLRLIYFSYDVKMKEKGDIPEGYSVSREKKERFSLILESASTNQTSMYLCASTRRLPTSGNTGELFFGEGSRLTVL.

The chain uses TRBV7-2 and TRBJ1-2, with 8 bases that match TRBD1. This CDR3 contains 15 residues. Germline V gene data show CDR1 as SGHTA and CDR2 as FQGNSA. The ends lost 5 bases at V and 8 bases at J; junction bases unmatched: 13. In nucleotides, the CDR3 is TGTGCCAGCAGCCCGCAGGGGGCAGGGGCGCGGGGCTACACCTTC. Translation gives CASSPQGAGARGYTF.

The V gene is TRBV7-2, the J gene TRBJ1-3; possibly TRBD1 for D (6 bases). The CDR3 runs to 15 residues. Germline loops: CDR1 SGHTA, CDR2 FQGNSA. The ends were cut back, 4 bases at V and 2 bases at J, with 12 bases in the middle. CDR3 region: CASSYTGNTGNTIYF. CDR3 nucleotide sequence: TGTGCCAGCAGCTATACAGGGAACACTGGAAACACCATATATTTT.

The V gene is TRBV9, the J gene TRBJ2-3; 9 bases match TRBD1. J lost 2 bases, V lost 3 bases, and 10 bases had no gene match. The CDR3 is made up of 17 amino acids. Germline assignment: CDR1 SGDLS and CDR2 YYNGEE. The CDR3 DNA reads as TGTGCCAGCAGCGCGGGACAGGGAGGACCGTACACAGATACGCAGTATTTT. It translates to CASSAGQGGPYTDTQYF.

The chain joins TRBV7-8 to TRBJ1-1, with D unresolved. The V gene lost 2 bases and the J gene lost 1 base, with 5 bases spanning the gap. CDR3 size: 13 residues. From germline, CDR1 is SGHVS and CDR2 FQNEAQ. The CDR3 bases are TGTGCCAGCAGCTTACCAGGGAACACTGAAGCTTTCTTT. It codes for CASSLPGNTEAFF. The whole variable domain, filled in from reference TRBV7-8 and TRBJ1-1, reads GAGVSQSPRYKVAKRGQDVALRCDPISGHVSLFWYQQALGQGPEFLTYFQNEAQLDKSGLPSDRFFAERPEGSVSTLKIQRTQQEDSAVYLCASSLPGNTEAFFGQGTRLTVV.

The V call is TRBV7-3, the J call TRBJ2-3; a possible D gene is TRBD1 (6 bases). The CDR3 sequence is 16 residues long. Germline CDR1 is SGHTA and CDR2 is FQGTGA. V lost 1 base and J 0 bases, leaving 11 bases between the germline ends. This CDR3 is CASSLSSGASTDTQYF. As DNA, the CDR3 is TGTGCCAGCAGCTTAAGTTCAGGGGCGAGCACAGATACGCAGTATTTT.

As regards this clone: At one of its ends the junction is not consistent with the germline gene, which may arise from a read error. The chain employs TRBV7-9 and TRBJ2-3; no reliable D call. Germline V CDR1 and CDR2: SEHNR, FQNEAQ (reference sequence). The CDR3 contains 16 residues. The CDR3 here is CTSSLYREPPTDTQYF. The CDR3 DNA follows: TGTACCAGCAGCTTATATAGAGAACCCCCCACAGATACGCAGTATTTT.

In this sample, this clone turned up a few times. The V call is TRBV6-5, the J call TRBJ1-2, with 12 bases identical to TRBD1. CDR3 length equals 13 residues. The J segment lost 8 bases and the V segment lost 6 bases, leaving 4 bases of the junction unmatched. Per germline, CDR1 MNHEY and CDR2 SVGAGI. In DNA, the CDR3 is TGTGCCAGCAGGGCCGGGACAGGGGGCGGCTACACCTTC. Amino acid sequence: CASRAGTGGGYTF.

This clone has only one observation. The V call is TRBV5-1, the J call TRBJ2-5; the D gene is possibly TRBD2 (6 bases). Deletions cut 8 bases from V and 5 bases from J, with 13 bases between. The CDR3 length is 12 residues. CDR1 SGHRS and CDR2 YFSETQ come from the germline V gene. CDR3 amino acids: CASRLGRETQYF. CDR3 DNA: TGCGCCAGTCGACTAGGTCGGGAGACCCAGTACTTC.

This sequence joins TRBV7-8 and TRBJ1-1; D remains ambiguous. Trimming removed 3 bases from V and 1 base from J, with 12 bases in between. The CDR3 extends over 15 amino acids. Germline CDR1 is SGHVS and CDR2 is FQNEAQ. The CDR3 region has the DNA TGTGCCAGCAGCTTCAGAGAACGGGGGAACACTGAAGCTTTCTTT. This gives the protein CASSFRERGNTEAFF.

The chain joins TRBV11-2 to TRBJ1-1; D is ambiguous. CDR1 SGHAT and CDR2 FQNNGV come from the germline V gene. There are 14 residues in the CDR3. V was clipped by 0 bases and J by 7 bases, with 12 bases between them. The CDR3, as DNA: TGTGCCAGCAGCTTAGACACGGGCGTGATTGAAGCTTTCTTT. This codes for CASSLDTGVIEAFF. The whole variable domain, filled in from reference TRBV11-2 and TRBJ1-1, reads EAGVAQSPRYKIIEKRQSVAFWCNPISGHATLYWYQQILGQGPKLLIQFQNNGVVDDSQLPKDRFSAERLKGVDSTLKIQPAKLEDSAVYLCASSLDTGVIEAFFGQGTRLTVV.

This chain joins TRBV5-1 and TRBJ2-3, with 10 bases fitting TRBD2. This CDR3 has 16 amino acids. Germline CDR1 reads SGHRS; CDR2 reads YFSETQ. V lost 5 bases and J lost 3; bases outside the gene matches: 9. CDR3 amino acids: CASRSQAGGRTDTQYF. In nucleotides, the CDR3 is TGCGCCAGCAGGAGTCAAGCGGGGGGGCGAACAGATACGCAGTATTTT. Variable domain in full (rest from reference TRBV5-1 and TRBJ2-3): KAGVTQTPRYLIKTRGQQVTLSCSPISGHRSVSWYQQTPGQGLQFLFEYFSETQRNKGNFPGRFSGRQFSNSRSEMNVSTLELGDSALYLCASRSQAGGRTDTQYFGPGTRLTVL.

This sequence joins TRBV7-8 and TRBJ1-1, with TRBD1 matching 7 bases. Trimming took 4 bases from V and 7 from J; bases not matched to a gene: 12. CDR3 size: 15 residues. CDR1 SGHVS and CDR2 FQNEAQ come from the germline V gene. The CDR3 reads CASSSRTSGQLEAFF. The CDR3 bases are TGTGCCAGCAGCTCCCGCACCTCGGGACAGCTTGAAGCTTTCTTT.

The CDR3 loop is CASSLGTSPLHF. In DNA, the CDR3 is TGTGCCAGCAGTTTAGGAACTTCACCCCTCCACTTT. The chain combines TRBV28 with TRBJ1-6; no clear D. The CDR3 is 12 amino acids. V gave up 2 bases and J gave up 9 bases, with 5 bases separating them. Germline V CDR1 and CDR2: MDHEN, SYDVKM.

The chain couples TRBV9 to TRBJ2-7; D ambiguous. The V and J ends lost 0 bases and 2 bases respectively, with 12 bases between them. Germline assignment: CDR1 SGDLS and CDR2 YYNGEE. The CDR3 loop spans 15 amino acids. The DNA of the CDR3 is TGTGCCAGCAGCGTAGCCCTGGCGCAAACCTACGAGCAGTACTTC. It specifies CASSVALAQTYEQYF.

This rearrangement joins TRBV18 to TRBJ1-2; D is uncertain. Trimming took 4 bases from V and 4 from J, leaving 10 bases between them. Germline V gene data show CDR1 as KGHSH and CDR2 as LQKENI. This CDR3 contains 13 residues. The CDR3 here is CASSQGFGYGYTF. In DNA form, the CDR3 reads TGTGCCAGCTCACAGGGTTTCGGCTATGGCTACACCTTC.

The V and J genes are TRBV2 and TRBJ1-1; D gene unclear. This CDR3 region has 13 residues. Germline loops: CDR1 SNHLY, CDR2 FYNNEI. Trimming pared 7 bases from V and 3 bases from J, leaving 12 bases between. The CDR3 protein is CASTLNGDTEAFF. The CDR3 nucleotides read TGTGCCAGCACCCTAAATGGGGACACTGAAGCTTTCTTT.

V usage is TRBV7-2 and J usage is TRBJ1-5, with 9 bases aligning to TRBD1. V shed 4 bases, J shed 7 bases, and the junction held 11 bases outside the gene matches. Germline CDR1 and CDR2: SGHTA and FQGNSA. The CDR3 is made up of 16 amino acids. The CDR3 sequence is CASSWGTDRGGQPQHF. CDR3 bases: TGTGCCAGCAGCTGGGGAACGGACAGGGGCGGGCAGCCCCAGCATTTT.

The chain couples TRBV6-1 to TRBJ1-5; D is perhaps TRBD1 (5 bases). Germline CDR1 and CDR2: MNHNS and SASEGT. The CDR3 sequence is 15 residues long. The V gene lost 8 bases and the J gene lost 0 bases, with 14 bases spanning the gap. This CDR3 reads CASLPRGVSNQPQHF. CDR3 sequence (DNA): TGTGCCAGCCTCCCGAGGGGAGTTAGCAATCAGCCCCAGCATTTT.

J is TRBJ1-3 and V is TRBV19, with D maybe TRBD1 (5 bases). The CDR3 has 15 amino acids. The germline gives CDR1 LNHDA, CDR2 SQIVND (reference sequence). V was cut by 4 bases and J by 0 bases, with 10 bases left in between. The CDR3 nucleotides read TGTGCCAGTAGTAGCAGGGCCTCCTCTGGAAACACCATATATTTT. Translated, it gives CASSSRASSGNTIYF.

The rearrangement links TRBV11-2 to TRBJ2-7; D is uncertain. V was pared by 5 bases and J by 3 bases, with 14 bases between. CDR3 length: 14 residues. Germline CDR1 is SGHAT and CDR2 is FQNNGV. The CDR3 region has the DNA TGTGCCAGCAGCGTAGGGTCCTTGCGCTACGAGCAGTACTTC. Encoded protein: CASSVGSLRYEQYF.

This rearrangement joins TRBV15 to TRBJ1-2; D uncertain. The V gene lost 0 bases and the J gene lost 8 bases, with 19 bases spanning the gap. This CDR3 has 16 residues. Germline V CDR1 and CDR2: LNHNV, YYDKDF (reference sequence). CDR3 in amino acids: CATSRDLGLSWGGYTF. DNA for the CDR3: TGTGCCACCAGCAGAGATTTGGGCCTCTCCTGGGGAGGCTACACCTTC. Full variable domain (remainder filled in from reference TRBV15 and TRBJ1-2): DAMVIQNPRYQVTQFGKPVTLSCSQTLNHNVMYWYQQKSSQAPKLLFHYYDKDFNNEADTPDNFQSRRPNTSFCFLDIRSPGLGDTAMYLCATSRDLGLSWGGYTFGSGTRLTVV.

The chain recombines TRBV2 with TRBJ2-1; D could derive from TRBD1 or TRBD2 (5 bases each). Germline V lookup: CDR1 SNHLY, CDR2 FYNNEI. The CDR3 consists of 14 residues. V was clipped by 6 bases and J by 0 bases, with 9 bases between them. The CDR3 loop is CASRGVSSYNEQFF. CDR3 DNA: TGTGCCAGCAGGGGGGTAAGCTCCTACAATGAGCAGTTCTTC. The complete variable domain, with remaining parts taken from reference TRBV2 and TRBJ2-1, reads EPEVTQTPSHQVTQMGQEVILRCVPISNHLYFYWYRQILGQKVEFLVSFYNNEISEKSEIFDDQFSVERPDGSNFTLKIRSTKLEDSAMYFCASRGVSSYNEQFFGPGTRLTVL.